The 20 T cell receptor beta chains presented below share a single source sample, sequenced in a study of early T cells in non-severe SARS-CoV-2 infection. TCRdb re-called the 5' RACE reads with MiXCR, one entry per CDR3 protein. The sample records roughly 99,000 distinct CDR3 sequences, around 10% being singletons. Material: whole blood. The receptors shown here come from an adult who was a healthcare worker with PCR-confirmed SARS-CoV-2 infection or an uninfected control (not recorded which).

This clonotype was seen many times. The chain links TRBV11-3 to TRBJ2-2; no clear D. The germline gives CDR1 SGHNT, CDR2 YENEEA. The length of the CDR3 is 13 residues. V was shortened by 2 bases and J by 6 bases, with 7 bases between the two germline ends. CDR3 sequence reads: CASSLYSPGELFF. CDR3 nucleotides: TGTGCCAGCAGCTTATACAGCCCCGGGGAGCTGTTTTTT.

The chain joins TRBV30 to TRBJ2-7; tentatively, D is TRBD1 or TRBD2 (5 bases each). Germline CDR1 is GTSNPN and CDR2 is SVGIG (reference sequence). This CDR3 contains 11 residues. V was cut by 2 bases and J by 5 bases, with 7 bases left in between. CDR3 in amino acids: CAWSLGDEQYF. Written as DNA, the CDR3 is TGTGCCTGGAGTCTGGGGGACGAGCAGTACTTC. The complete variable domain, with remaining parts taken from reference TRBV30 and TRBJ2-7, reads SQTIHQWPATLVQPVGSPLSLECTVEGTSNPNLYWYRQAAGRGLQLLFYSVGIGQISSEVPQNLSASRPQDRQFILSSKKLLLSDSGFYLCAWSLGDEQYFGPGTRLTVT.

CDR3 in DNA: TGTGCCAGCAGCTCGGACCTCACCGGGGAGCTGTTTTTT. Translating gives CASSSDLTGELFF. This chain links TRBV6-2 or TRBV6-3 with TRBJ2-2; D gene unclear. Germline V gene sequence: CDR1 MNHEY, CDR2 SVGEGT. The CDR3 consists of 13 residues. V was clipped by 6 bases and J by 4 bases, with 9 bases between them.

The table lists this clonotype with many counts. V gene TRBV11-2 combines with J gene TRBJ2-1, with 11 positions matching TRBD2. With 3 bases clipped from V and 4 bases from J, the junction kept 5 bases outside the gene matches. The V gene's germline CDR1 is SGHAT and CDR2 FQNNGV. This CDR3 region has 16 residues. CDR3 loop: CASSFSGTSGYNEQFF. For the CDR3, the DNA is TGTGCCAGCAGCTTTTCCGGGACTAGCGGATACAATGAGCAGTTCTTC.

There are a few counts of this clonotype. The CDR3 DNA reads TGTGCCAGCAGTCCGGGGGAGGGACTAGCCTACGAGCAGTACTTC. It encodes CASSPGEGLAYEQYF. The genes are TRBV27 and TRBJ2-7, with 8 bases lining up with TRBD2. Germline values: CDR1 MNHEY, CDR2 SMNVEV (reference sequence). Trimming cost V 5 bases and J 2 bases; bases outside gene matches: 8. The CDR3 loop spans 15 amino acids.

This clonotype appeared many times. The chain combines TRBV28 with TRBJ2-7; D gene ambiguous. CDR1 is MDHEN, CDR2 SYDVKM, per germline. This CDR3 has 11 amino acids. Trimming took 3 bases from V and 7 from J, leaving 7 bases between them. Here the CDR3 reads CASSLSAEQYF. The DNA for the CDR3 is TGTGCCAGCAGTTTGTCCGCGGAGCAGTACTTC.

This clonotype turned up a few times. In nucleotides, the CDR3 is TGTGCCAGCACCCCCAGGGCCGCCTACAATGAGCAGTTCTTC. It yields the protein CASTPRAAYNEQFF. The genes are TRBV2 and TRBJ2-1; TRBD1 is a possible D gene (5 bases). The V and J ends lost 7 bases and 2 bases respectively, with 12 bases between them. Germline CDR1 SNHLY, CDR2 FYNNEI. The CDR3 contains 14 residues.

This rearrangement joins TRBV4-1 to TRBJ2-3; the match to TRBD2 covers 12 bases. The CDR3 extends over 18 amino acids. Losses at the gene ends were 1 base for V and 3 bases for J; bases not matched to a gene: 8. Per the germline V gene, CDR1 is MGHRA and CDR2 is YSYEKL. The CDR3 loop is CASSQVPPTSGRTDTQYF. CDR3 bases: TGCGCCAGCAGCCAAGTTCCCCCGACTAGCGGGAGAACAGATACGCAGTATTTT.

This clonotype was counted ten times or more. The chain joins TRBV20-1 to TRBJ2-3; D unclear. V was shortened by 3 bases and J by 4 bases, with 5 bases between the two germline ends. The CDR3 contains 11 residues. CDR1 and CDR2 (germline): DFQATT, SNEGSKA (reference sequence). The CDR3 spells CSASLADTQYF. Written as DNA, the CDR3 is TGCAGTGCTAGTCTTGCAGATACGCAGTATTTT.

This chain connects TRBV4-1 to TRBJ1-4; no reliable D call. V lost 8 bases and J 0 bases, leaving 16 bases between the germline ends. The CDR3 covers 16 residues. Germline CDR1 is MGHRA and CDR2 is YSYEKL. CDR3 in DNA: TGCGCCAGCTCCCCCTCGGGATATGCAACTAATGAAAAACTGTTTTTT. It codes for CASSPSGYATNEKLFF.

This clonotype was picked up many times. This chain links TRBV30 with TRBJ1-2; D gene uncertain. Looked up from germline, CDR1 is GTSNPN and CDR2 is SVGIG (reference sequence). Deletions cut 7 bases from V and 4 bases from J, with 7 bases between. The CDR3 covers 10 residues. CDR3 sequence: CASGGYGYTF. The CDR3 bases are TGTGCCTCCGGCGGCTATGGCTACACCTTC.

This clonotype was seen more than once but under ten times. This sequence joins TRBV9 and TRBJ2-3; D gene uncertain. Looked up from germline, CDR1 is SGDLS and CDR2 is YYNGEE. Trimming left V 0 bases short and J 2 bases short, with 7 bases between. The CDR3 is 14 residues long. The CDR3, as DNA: TGTGCCAGCAGCGTAGCTACATTCACAGATACGCAGTATTTT. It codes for CASSVATFTDTQYF.

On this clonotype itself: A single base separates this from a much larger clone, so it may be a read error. The CDR3 coding sequence is TGTGCCATCAGTGAGCGAGAGACGGCACCTGCCTACGAGCAGTTCTTC. Protein product: CAISERETAPAYEQFF. This chain uses TRBV10-3 with TRBJ2-7; D is undetermined. The J call may be faulty, since TRBJ2-1 better matches the DNA end. CDR1 ENHRY and CDR2 SYGVKD come from the germline V gene. The CDR3 extends over 16 amino acids.

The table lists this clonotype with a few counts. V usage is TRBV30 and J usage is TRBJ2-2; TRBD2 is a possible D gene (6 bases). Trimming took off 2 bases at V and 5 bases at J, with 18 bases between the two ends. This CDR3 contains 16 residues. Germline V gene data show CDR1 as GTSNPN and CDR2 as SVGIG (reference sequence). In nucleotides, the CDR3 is TGTGCCTGGAGTCCTCATTACGGGACTCCAACCGGGGAGCTGTTTTTT. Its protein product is CAWSPHYGTPTGELFF. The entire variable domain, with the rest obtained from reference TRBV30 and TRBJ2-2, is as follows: SQTIHQWPATLVQPVGSPLSLECTVEGTSNPNLYWYRQAAGRGLQLLFYSVGIGQISSEVPQNLSASRPQDRQFILSSKKLLLSDSGFYLCAWSPHYGTPTGELFFGEGSRLTVL.

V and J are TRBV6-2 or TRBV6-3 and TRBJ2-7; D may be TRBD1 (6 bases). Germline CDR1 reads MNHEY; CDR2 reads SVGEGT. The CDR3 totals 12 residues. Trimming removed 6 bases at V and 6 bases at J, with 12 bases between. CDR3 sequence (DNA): TGTGCCAGCAGCCAGGGGTCGATCGAGCAGTACTTC. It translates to CASSQGSIEQYF.

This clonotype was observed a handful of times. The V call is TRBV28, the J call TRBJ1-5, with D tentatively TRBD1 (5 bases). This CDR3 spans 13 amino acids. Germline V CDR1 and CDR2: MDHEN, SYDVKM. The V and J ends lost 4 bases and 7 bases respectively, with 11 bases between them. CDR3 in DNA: TGTGCCAGCAGTTCTATGTGGGGGCAGCCCCAGCATTTT. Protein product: CASSSMWGQPQHF.

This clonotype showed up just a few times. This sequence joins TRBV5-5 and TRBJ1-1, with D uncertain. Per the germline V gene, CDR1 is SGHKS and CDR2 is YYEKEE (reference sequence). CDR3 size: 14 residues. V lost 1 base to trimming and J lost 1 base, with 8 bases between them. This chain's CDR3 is CASSLLAQNTEAFF. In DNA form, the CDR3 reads TGTGCCAGCAGCTTGTTGGCCCAGAACACTGAAGCTTTCTTT.

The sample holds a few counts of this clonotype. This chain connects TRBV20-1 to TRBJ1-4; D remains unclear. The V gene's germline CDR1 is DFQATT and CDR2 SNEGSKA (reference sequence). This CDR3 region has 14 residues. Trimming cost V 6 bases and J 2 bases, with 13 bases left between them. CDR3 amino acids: CSAGRSLTNEKLFF. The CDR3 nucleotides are TGCAGTGCAGGACGGTCTCTCACTAATGAAAAACTGTTTTTT.

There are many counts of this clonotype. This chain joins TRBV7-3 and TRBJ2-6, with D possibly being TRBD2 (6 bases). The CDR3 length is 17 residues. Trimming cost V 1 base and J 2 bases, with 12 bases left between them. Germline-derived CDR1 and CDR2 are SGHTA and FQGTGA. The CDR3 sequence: CASSLNGGGTGANVLTF. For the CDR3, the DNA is TGTGCCAGCAGCTTAAACGGGGGAGGAACTGGGGCCAACGTCCTGACTTTC.

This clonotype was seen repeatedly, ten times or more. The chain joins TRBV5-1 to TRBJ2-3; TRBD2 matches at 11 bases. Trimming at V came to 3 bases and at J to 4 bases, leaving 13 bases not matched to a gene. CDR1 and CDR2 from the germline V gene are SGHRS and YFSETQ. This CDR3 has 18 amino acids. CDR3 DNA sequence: TGCGCCAGCAGCTCTGGGCGACTAGCGGGATACACCCCAGATACGCAGTATTTT. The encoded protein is CASSSGRLAGYTPDTQYF.